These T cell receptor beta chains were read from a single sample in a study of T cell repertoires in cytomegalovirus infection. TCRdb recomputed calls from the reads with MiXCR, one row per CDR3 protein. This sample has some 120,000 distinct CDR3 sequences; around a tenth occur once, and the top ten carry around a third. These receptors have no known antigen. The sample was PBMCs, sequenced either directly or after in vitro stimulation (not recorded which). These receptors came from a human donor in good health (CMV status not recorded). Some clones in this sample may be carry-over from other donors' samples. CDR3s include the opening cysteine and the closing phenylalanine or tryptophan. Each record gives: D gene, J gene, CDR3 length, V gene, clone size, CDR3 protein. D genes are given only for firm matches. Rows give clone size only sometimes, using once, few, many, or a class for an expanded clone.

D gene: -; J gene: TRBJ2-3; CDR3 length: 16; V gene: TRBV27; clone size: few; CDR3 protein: CASSSWDSPGTDTQYF
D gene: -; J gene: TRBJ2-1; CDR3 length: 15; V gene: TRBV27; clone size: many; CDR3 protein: CASSFIPISYNEQFF
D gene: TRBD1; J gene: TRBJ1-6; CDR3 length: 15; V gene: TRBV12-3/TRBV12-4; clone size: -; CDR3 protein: CASSQGGRDNSPLHF
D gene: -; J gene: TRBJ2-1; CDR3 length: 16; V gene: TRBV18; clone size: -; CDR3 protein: CASSPFGGRSVNEQFF
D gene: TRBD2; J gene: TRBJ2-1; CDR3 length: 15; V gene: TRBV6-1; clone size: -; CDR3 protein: CASSEGASGGNEQFF
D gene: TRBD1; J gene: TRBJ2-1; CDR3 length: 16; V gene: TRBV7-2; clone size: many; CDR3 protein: CASSSAGTGGFNEQFF
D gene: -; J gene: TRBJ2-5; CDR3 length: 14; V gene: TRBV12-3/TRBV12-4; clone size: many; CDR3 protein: CASSFRQPFETQYF
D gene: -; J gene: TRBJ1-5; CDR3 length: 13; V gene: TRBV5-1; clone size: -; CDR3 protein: CASSLGDDQPQHF
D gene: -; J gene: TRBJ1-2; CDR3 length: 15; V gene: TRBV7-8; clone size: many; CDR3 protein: CASSSGGAGSYGYTF
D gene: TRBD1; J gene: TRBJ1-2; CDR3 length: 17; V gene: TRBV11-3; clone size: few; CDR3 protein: CASSLRGTDLSLYGYTF
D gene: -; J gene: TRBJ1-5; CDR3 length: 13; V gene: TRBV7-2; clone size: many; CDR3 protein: CASSFADNQPQHF
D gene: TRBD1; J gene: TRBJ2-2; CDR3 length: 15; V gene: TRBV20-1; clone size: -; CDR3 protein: CSADPGQGHTGELFF
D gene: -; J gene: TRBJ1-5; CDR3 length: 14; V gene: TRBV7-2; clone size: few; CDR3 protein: CASSLETSGQPQHF
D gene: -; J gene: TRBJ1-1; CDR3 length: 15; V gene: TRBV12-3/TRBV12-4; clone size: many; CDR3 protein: CASSPMGTMNTEAFF
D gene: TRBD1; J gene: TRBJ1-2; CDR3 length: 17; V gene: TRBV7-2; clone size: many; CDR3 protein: CASSLDPLGTGGHGYTF
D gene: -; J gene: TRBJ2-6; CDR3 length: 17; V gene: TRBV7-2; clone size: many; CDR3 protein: CASSPTRGSFGANVLTF
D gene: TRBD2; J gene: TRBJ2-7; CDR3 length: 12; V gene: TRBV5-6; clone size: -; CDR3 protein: CASSLLSGGWYF
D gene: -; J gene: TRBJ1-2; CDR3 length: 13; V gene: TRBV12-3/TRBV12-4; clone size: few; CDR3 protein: CASSLGGTRGYTF
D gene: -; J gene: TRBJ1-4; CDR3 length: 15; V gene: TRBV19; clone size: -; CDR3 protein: CASSIGGTGVEKLFF
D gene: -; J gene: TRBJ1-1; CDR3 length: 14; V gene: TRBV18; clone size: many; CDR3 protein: CASSPWAMNTEAFF
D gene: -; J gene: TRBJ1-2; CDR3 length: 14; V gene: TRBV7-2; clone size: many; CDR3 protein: CASSLWQESYGYTF
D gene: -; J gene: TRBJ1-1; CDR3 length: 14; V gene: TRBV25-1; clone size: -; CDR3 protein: CASSTDRLGNEAFF
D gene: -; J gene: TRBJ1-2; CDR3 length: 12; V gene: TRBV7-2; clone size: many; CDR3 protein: CASSLMGSGYTF
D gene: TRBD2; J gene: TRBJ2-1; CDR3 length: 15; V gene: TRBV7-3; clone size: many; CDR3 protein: CASSEGLALSNEQFF
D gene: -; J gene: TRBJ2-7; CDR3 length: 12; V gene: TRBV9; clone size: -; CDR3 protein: CASSPRPYEQYF
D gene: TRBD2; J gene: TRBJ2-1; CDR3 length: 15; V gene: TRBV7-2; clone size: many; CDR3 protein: CASSASVTSVYEQFF
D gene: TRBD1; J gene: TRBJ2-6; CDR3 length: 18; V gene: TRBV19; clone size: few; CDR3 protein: CATTNVGQGIPGANVLTF
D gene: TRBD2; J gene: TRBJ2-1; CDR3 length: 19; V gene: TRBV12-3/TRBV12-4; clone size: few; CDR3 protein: CASSSATSGRALTANEQFF
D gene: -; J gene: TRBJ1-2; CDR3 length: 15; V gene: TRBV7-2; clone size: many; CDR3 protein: CASSPGWARTGGYTF
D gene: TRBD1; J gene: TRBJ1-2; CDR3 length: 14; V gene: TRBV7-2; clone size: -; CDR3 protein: CASSYGQGKYGYTF
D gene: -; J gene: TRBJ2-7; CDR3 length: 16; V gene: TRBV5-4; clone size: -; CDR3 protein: CASSFDIIGSRYEQYF
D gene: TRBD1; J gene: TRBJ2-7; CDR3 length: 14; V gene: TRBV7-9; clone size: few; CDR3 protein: CASSSGQAANEQYF
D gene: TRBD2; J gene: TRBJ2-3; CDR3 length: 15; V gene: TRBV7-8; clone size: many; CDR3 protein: CASSSRAGAPDTQYF
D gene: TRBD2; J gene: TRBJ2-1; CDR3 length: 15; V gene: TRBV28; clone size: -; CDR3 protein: CASSLTREGRDEQFF
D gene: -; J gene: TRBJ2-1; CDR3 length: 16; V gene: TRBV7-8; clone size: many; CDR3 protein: CASSSRLRRAHNEQFF
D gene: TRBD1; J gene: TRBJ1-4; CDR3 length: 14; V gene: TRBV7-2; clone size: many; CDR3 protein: CASKAHGQGGKLFF
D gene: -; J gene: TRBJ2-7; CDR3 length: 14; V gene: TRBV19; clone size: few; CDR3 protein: CASSMFGVNGEQYF
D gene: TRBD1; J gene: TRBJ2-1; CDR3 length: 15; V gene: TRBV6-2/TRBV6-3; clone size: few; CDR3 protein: CASSQGQGSWDEQFF
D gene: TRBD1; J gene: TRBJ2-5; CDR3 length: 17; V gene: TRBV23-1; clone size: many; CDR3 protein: CASSPLRDRGNQETQYF
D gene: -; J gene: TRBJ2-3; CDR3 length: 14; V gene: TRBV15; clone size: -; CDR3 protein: CATSRGLGTDTQYF